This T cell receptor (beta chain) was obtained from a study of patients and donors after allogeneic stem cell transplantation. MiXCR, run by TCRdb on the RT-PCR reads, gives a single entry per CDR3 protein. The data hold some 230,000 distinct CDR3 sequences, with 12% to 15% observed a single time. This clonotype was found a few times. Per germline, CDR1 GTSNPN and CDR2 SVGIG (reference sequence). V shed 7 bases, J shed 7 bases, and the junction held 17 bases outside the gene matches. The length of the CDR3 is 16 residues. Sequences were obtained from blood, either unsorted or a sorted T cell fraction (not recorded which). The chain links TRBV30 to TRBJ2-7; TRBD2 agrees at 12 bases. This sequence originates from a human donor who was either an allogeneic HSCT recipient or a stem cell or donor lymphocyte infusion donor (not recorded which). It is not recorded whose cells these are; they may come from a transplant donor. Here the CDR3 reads CASSQTSGSSSREQYF. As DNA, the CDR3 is TGTGCCTCCTCGCAGACTAGCGGGAGTAGTTCTCGGGAGCAGTACTTC.